The 2 T cell receptor beta chains in this list originate from one sample, sequenced in a study of shared T cell receptors in the human thymus. Assay: immunoSEQ multiplex PCR; the TCRdb copy retains only in-frame clones and omits some. The data show hundreds of thousands of clones, roughly 90% seen once. These data also featured in a second study, about human thymus T cells.

Source material: thymocytes. The origin of the receptors is a boy under two years old with a congenital heart defect.

V gene TRBV11-1 combines with J gene TRBJ2-7; D possibly corresponds to TRBD1 (6 bases). The V end lost 8 bases, the J end lost 5 bases, and 16 bases lay between the germline ends. In germline, CDR1 is SGHAT, CDR2 FQDESV (reference sequence). This CDR3 comprises 13 residues. The CDR3 sequence: CASSHRDTDEQYF. In DNA form, the CDR3 reads TGTGCCAGCTCTCACAGGGATACAGACGAGCAGTACTTC.

This clone was observed once. The CDR3 is CASSFDRAYYGYTF. DNA of the CDR3: TGTGCCAGCAGCTTCGACAGGGCGTACTATGGCTACACCTTC. The V call is TRBV7-2, the J call TRBJ1-2, with 7 nucleotides matching TRBD1. Germline CDR1 is SGHTA and CDR2 is FQGNSA. The ends lost 3 bases at V and 3 bases at J; junction bases unmatched: 4. This CDR3 spans 14 amino acids.